These 2 T cell receptor beta chains were all obtained from the same sample, sequenced in a study of type 1 regulatory T cells. No antigen has been assigned to these receptors. TCRdb itself ran the reads through MiXCR, one entry per CDR3 protein. The data hold just under 65,000 distinct CDR3 sequences, with nearly 50% observed a single time. The specimen was cultured non-Tr1 T cells, either the whole culture or a sorted T cell fraction (not recorded which). These receptors originate from a human donor in good health.

On this clonotype itself: Given a much more abundant clone one base away, this may be a read error. The V and J genes are TRBV7-2 and TRBJ2-3, with D perhaps matching TRBD2 (5 bases). This CDR3 is built from 13 residues. Trimming removed 4 bases from V and 11 bases from J, with 16 bases in between. CDR1 and CDR2 (germline): SGHTA, FQGNSA. This CDR3 is CASSSPPGRLQYF. In DNA form, the CDR3 reads TGTGCCAGCAGCTCCCCCCCGGGGAGACTGCAGTATTTT.

The chain carries TRBV5-5 and TRBJ2-7; D is possibly TRBD2 (7 bases). V was shortened by 1 base and J by 0 bases, with 17 bases between the two germline ends. The V gene's germline CDR1 is SGHKS and CDR2 YYEKEE (reference sequence). CDR3 length: 17 amino acids. The CDR3 protein is CASSLSAGATSSYEQYF. CDR3 bases: TGTGCCAGCAGCTTGTCCGCGGGGGCGACAAGCTCCTACGAGCAGTACTTC. The whole variable domain, filled in from reference TRBV5-5 and TRBJ2-7, reads DAGVTQSPTHLIKTRGQQVTLRCSPISGHKSVSWYQQVLGQGPQFIFQYYEKEERGRGNFPDRFSARQFPNYSSELNVNALLLGDSALYLCASSLSAGATSSYEQYFGPGTRLTVT.